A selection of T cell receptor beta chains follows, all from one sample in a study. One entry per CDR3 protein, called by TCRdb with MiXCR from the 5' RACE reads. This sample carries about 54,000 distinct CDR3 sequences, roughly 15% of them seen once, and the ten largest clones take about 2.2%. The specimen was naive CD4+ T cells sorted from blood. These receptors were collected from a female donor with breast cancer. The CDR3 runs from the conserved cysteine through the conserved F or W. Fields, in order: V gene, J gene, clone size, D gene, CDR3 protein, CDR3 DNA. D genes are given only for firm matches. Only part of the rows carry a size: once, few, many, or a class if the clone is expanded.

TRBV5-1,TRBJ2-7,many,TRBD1,CASSPRQGAGSYEQYF,TGCGCCAGCAGTCCTAGACAGGGCGCTGGGTCCTACGAGCAGTACTTC
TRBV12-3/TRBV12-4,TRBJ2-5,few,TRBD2,CASSDGGILAGVETQYF,TGTGCCAGCAGTGACGGGGGAATACTAGCGGGAGTAGAGACCCAGTACTTC
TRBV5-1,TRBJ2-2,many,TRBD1,CASRWDSNTGELFF,TGCGCCAGCAGGTGGGACAGTAACACCGGGGAGCTGTTTTTT
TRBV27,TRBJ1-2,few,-,CASSPRRAGNYGYTF,TGTGCCAGCAGTCCCCGGCGGGCGGGTAACTATGGCTACACCTTC
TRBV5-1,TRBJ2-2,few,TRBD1,CASSLDAGGDTGELFF,TGCGCCAGCAGCTTGGATGCAGGGGGTGATACCGGGGAGCTGTTTTTT
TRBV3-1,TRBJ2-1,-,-,CASSPGRGVASYNEQFF,TGTGCCAGCAGCCCCGGAAGGGGAGTAGCGTCCTACAATGAGCAGTTCTTC
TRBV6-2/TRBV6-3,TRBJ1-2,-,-,CASIPGLHYPNYGYTF,TGTGCCAGCATCCCGGGTCTACACTATCCTAACTATGGCTACACCTTC
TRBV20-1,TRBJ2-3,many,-,CSARVAGDTQYF,TGCAGTGCTAGAGTGGCGGGAGATACGCAGTATTTT
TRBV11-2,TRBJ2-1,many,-,CASRPTGGPLAGYNEQFF,TGTGCCAGCAGACCGACAGGGGGCCCACTAGCGGGCTACAATGAGCAGTTCTTC
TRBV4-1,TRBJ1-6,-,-,CASSRAGRSYNSPLHF,TGCGCCAGCAGCCGAGCAGGGAGGTCCTATAATTCACCCCTCCACTTT
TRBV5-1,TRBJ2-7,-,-,CASSLSSTYEQYF,TGCGCCAGCAGCTTGAGCAGTACCTACGAGCAGTACTTC
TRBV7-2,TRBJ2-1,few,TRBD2,CASLPLGRDEQFF,TGTGCCAGCCTCCCCTTAGGGAGGGATGAGCAGTTCTTC
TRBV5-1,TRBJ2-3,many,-,CASSAGGPTDTQYF,TGCGCCAGCAGCGCCGGAGGGCCAACAGATACGCAGTATTTT
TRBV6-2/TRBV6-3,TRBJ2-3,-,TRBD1,CASSRQGQGVFRFRLDTQYF,TGTGCCAGCAGTAGACAGGGACAGGGAGTATTTCGGTTTCGGTTGGATACGCAGTATTTT
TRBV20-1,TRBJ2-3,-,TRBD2,CSAGDQRGGTDTQYF,TGCAGTGCCGGGGATCAGCGGGGAGGTACAGATACGCAGTATTTT
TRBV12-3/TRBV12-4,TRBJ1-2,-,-,CASSLDSFYGYTF,TGTGCCAGCAGTTTGGACAGCTTCTATGGCTACACCTTC
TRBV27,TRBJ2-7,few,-,CASSLFRSRSYEQYF,TGTGCCAGCAGTTTATTCCGGAGCCGCTCCTACGAGCAGTACTTC
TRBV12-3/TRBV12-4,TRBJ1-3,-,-,CASSDGRTLSGNTIYF,TGTGCCAGCAGTGACGGACGGACTCTTTCTGGAAACACCATATATTTT
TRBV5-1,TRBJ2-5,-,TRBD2,CASSLVAGVETQYF,TGCGCCAGCAGCTTGGTAGCGGGAGTGGAGACCCAGTACTTC
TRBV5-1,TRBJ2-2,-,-,CASSLGHNTGELFF,TGCGCCAGCAGCTTGGGGCATAACACCGGGGAGCTGTTTTTT
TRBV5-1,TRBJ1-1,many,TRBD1,CASSLYRDRGTEAFF,TGCGCCAGCAGCTTGTATCGGGACAGGGGCACTGAAGCTTTCTTT
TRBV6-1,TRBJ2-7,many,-,CASSEKGGTYEQYF,TGTGCCAGCAGTGAAAAGGGTGGGACCTACGAGCAGTACTTC
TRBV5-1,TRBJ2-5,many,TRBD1,CASSLDTGVETQYF,TGCGCCAGCAGCTTGGATACAGGGGTAGAGACCCAGTACTTC
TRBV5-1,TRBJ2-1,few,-,CASSLGVSLYEQFF,TGCGCCAGCAGCTTGGGAGTTAGTCTCTATGAGCAGTTCTTC
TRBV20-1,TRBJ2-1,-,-,CSAPPGGSNEQFF,TGCAGTGCCCCCCCTGGGGGGAGCAATGAGCAGTTCTTC
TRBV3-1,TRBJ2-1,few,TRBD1,CASSQDLWGQGNNEQFF,TGTGCCAGCAGCCAAGATCTCTGGGGACAGGGGAATAATGAGCAGTTCTTC
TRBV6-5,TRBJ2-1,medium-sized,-,CASSYSRVYNEQFF,TGTGCCAGCAGTTACTCGCGGGTATACAATGAGCAGTTCTTC
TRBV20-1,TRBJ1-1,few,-,CSARDGFRRGDEAFF,TGCAGTGCTAGAGATGGCTTTCGGAGAGGGGACGAAGCTTTCTTT
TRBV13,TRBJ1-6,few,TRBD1,CASSFDRANSPLHF,TGTGCCAGCAGCTTCGACAGGGCAAATTCACCCCTCCACTTT
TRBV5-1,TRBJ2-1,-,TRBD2,CASSFGAGASDEQFF,TGCGCCAGCAGCTTTGGGGCGGGAGCGTCCGATGAGCAGTTCTTC
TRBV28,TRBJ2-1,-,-,CASSLSLRGKNEQLF,TGTGCCAGCAGTTTATCCCTACGAGGGAAAAATGAGCAGCTCTTC
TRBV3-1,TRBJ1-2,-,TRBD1,CASSQDNTGVGGYTF,TGTGCCAGCAGCCAGGATAACACAGGGGTGGGTGGCTACACCTTC
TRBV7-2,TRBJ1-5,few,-,CASSSGLRGYQPQHF,TGTGCCAGCAGCTCGGGACTCAGAGGGTATCAGCCCCAGCATTTT
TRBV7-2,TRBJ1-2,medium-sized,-,CASSSYRTANYGYTF,TGTGCCAGCAGCTCGTACAGGACAGCTAACTATGGCTACACCTTC
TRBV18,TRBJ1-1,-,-,CASAIVSGLSTEAFF,TGCGCCAGCGCTATTGTTTCGGGGCTGAGCACTGAAGCTTTCTTT
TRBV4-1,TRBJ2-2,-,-,CASSQDPGDVGRNTGELFF,TGCGCCAGCAGCCAGGATCCGGGAGACGTAGGTAGAAACACCGGGGAGCTGTTTTTT
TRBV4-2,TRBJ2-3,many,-,CASSRSGRRLGSTDTQYF,TGTGCCAGCAGTAGGTCGGGCCGGAGGCTAGGGAGCACAGATACGCAGTATTTT
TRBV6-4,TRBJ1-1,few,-,CASSDSGGMNTEAFF,TGTGCCAGCAGTGACTCGGGGGGGATGAACACTGAAGCTTTCTTT
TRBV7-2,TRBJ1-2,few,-,CASSLDTAQGGYGYTF,TGTGCCAGCAGCTTAGACACTGCACAGGGAGGCTATGGCTACACCTTC
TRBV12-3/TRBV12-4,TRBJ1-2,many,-,CASSLSNGYGYTF,TGTGCCAGCAGTTTATCCAACGGCTATGGCTACACCTTC
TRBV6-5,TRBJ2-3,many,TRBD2,CASSSSRDGRPGVTQYF,TGTGCCAGCAGTTCCTCCCGGGACGGGAGGCCGGGGGTTACGCAGTATTTT
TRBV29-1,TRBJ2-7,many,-,CSAVYGPYEQYF,TGCAGCGCGGTCTATGGCCCCTACGAGCAGTACTTC
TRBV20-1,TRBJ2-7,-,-,CKLTYEQYF,TGCAAGTTGACCTACGAGCAGTACTTC
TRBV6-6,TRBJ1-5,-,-,CASSYSSGIGQPQHF,TGTGCCAGCAGTTACTCGAGCGGGATTGGGCAGCCCCAGCATTTT
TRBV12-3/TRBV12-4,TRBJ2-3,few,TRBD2,CASSLRGRADTQYF,TGTGCCAGCAGTTTACGGGGGAGGGCAGATACGCAGTATTTT
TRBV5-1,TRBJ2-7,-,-,CASSLTQQAYEQYF,TGCGCCAGCAGCTTGACACAGCAGGCCTACGAGCAGTACTTC
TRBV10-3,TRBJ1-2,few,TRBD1,CAISADRAYGYTF,TGTGCCATCAGTGCGGACAGGGCCTATGGCTACACCTTC
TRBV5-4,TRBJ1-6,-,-,CTSSVDNSPLHF,TGTACCAGCAGCGTCGATAATTCACCCCTCCACTTT
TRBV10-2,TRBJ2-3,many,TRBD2,CASSEDIRLAGVDTQYF,TGCGCCAGCAGTGAGGATATTCGACTAGCGGGAGTAGATACGCAGTATTTT
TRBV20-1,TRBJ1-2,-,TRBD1,CSARDRVWGYTF,TGCAGTGCGAGGGACAGGGTTTGGGGCTACACCTTC
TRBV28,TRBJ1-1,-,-,CASSPNIEGHTEAFF,TGTGCCAGCAGCCCTAACATCGAGGGGCACACTGAAGCTTTCTTT
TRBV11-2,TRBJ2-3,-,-,CASSPGLLKQKDTQYF,TGTGCCAGCAGCCCCGGACTATTAAAACAAAAAGATACGCAGTATTTT
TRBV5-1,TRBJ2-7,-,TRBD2,CASSLGGGSYEQYF,TGCGCCAGCAGCTTGGGCGGGGGGAGCTACGAGCAGTACTTC
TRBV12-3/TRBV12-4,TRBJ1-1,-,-,CASSPTENTEAFF,TGTGCCAGCAGTCCCACAGAGAACACTGAAGCTTTCTTT
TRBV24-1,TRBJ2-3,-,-,CATSDLLGGDTQYF,TGTGCCACCAGTGATTTGCTCGGGGGAGATACGCAGTATTTT
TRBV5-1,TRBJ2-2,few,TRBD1,CASSITGTENTGELFF,TGCGCCAGCAGCATTACCGGGACAGAGAACACCGGGGAGCTGTTTTTT
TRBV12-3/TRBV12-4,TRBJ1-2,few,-,CASSLARSVSNYGYTF,TGTGCCAGCAGTTTAGCGCGTTCAGTTTCTAACTATGGCTACACCTTC
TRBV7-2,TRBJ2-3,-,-,CASSLSPKSDMQYF,TGTGCCAGCAGCTTAAGTCCTAAATCAGATATGCAGTATTTT
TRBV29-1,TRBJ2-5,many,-,CSVDTDRQETQYF,TGCAGCGTTGACACGGACCGCCAAGAGACCCAGTACTTC